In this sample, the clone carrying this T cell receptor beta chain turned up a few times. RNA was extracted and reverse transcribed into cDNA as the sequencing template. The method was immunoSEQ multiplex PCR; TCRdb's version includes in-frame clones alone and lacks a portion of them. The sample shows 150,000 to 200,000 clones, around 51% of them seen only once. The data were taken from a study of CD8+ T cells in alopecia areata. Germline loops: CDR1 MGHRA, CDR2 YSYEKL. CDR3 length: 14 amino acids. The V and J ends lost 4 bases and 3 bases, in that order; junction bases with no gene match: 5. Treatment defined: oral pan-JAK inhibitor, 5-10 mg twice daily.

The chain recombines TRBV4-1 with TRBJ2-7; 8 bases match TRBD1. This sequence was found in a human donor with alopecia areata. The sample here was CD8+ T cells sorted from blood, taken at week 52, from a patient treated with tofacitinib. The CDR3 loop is CASSLIDRGYEQYF. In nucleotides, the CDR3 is TGCGCCAGCAGCCTTATCGACAGGGGCTACGAGCAGTACTTC.